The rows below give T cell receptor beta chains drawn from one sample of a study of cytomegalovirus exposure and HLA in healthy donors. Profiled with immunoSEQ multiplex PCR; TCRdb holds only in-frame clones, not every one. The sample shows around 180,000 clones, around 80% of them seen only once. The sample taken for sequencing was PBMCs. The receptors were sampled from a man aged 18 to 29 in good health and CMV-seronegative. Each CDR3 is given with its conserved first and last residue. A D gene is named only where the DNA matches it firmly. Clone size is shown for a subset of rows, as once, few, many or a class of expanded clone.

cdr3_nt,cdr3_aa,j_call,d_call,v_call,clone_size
TGTGCCAGCGTGTATTGGGACACCTCCTACGAGCAGTACTTC,CASVYWDTSYEQYF,TRBJ2-7,NA,TRBV2,NA
TGTGCCAGTAGTCCTCTCCTTGAGAGCGGCACAGATACGCAGTATTTT,CASSPLLESGTDTQYF,TRBJ2-3,NA,TRBV19,NA
TGTGCCAGCAGTGAGCTCCCCGGACAGGGATCATCGGGGGAGCTGTTTTTT,CASSELPGQGSSGELFF,TRBJ2-2,TRBD1,TRBV6-4,NA
TGCGCCAGCAGCCAAGTGCTGCGGGGGGCTGGGGCCAACGTCCTGACTTTC,CASSQVLRGAGANVLTF,TRBJ2-6,TRBD2,TRBV5-4,NA
TGTGCCACCTCGAACCCTGGGACCAGGGGAGAGACCCAGTACTTC,CATSNPGTRGETQYF,TRBJ2-5,NA,TRBV15,once
TGTGCCAGCACTAACACGGGGGGGATCCCTGAAGCTTTCTTT,CASTNTGGIPEAFF,TRBJ1-1,NA,TRBV6-5,NA
TGTGCCAGCAGCTTCTTAGCGGGGACTTTACTCACAGATACGCAGTATTTT,CASSFLAGTLLTDTQYF,TRBJ2-3,TRBD2,TRBV7-9,once
TGTGCCAGCAGCCCTATGGGACAGGGTTCGGGTGAAGCTTTCTTT,CASSPMGQGSGEAFF,TRBJ1-1,TRBD1,TRBV2,NA
TGTGCCAGCAGCTCGACAGGGGGCTGGGTGAACACTGAAGCTTTCTTT,CASSSTGGWVNTEAFF,TRBJ1-1,TRBD1,TRBV7-2,NA
TGTGCCAGCTCACCCCGGGACAACTCCTACGAGCAGTACTTC,CASSPRDNSYEQYF,TRBJ2-7,NA,TRBV18,NA
TGTGCCAGCAGCTCGCAGGGAAACTACGAGCAGTACTTC,CASSSQGNYEQYF,TRBJ2-7,NA,TRBV7-2,once
TGTGCCAGCAGTCACCGCCCGGGGAGCTCCTACAATGAGCAGTTCTTC,CASSHRPGSSYNEQFF,TRBJ2-1,NA,TRBV28,NA
TGCGCCAGCAGCTTGGGACTAGCCAGCACAGATACGCAGTATTTT,CASSLGLASTDTQYF,TRBJ2-3,TRBD2,TRBV5-1,NA
TGTGCCAGCAGAGCCGGGACAGATGGCAATCAGCCCCAGCATTTT,CASRAGTDGNQPQHF,TRBJ1-5,TRBD1,TRBV27,NA
TGCGCCAGCAGCCAAGGGGGACAGGGACTCTCCTACAATGAGCAGTTCTTC,CASSQGGQGLSYNEQFF,TRBJ2-1,TRBD1,TRBV4-1,NA
TGTGCCAGCAGCTATTTAGTTTTAGCTCCTGAGCAGTTCTTC,CASSYLVLAPEQFF,TRBJ2-1,NA,TRBV11-2,NA
TGTGCCAGCAGCTTCGGGGTGTCCTACGAGCAGTACTTC,CASSFGVSYEQYF,TRBJ2-7,NA,TRBV5-4,NA
TGTGCCAGCAAAGTCCTGAGCGGGAGGAGGGATGAGCAGTTCTTC,CASKVLSGRRDEQFF,TRBJ2-1,TRBD2,TRBV27,NA
TGTGCCAGCAGCGTAGAGGAGGGCCCCAGCTCTGGAAACACCATATATTTT,CASSVEEGPSSGNTIYF,TRBJ1-3,NA,TRBV9,NA
TGTGCCAGCAGTGTTGAGAACTCCTACAATGAGCAGTTCTTC,CASSVENSYNEQFF,TRBJ2-1,NA,TRBV6-5,NA
TGTGCCAGCAGCTTAGGACATCGCATGAACACTGAAGCTTTCTTT,CASSLGHRMNTEAFF,TRBJ1-1,NA,TRBV7-2,NA
TGTGCCAGCAGCGTAGGCGGCAGGGAATTAGGGGAGACCCAGTACTTC,CASSVGGRELGETQYF,TRBJ2-5,NA,TRBV9,NA
TGTGCCATCAGTGAGTTCCAGAACACTGAAGCTTTCTTT,CAISEFQNTEAFF,TRBJ1-1,NA,TRBV10-3,NA
TGTGCCAGCAGCAACTTAGTTGGGCGGGGGGCCCGGGGCGAGCAGTACTTC,CASSNLVGRGARGEQYF,TRBJ2-7,TRBD2,TRBV7-6,once
TGTGCCAGCAGTATACAGGGATCCTATGGCTACACCTTC,CASSIQGSYGYTF,TRBJ1-2,NA,TRBV6-5,NA
TGTGCCAGCAGTAATCATCGGACAGGGAAAGAGACCCAGTACTTC,CASSNHRTGKETQYF,TRBJ2-5,TRBD1,TRBV6-6,NA
TGTGCCATCAGTGGGGCACAGATGGAAAATGAAAAACTGTTTTTT,CAISGAQMENEKLFF,TRBJ1-4,NA,TRBV10-3,NA
TGTGCCAGCAGCGTAGGGCGGGGGATCGATGAGCAGTTCTTC,CASSVGRGIDEQFF,TRBJ2-1,TRBD2,TRBV9,NA
TGTGCCAGTAGTACCGAGACTACAGCCGGGGAGCTGTTTTTT,CASSTETTAGELFF,TRBJ2-2,NA,TRBV19,NA
TGTGCCAGTAAGGGGGCGCTAGATGGCTACACCTTC,CASKGALDGYTF,TRBJ1-2,TRBD1,TRBV28,NA
TGCGCCAGCAGCTTGGGACAGGGTCATTCCTTTGAGCAGTTCTTC,CASSLGQGHSFEQFF,TRBJ2-1,TRBD1,TRBV5-1,NA
TGTGCCAGCAGCCACGGATTCCAGGGGGAACCCCAGCATTTT,CASSHGFQGEPQHF,TRBJ1-5,TRBD1,TRBV13,NA
TGTGCCAGCAGTTACTCGGCTAGCGGTTACAATGAGCAGTTCTTC,CASSYSASGYNEQFF,TRBJ2-1,TRBD2,TRBV6-6,NA
TGTGCCAGCAATCAACAGGGAGTGGCCTACGAGCAGTACTTC,CASNQQGVAYEQYF,TRBJ2-7,NA,TRBV2,NA
TGTGCCATCAAACGGGACAGGGACGACTACGAGCAGTACTTC,CAIKRDRDDYEQYF,TRBJ2-7,TRBD1,TRBV10-3,NA
TGTGCCAGCAGCTTAGGACTAGCGGGGGGCGAGACCCAGTACTTC,CASSLGLAGGETQYF,TRBJ2-5,TRBD2,TRBV7-2,NA
TGTGCCGTCCGGACTAGGACCTGGAGCACTGAAGCTTTCTTT,CAVRTRTWSTEAFF,TRBJ1-1,NA,TRBV10-3,medium-sized
TGTGCCAGCAGCCCCCGTCTAGGGGGGGGTGTAGATACGCAGTATTTT,CASSPRLGGGVDTQYF,TRBJ2-3,NA,TRBV5-4,NA
TGTGCCAGCAGCCCCCTGGCGGGAGGAAGCCACAATGAGCAGTTCTTC,CASSPLAGGSHNEQFF,TRBJ2-1,TRBD2,TRBV5-6,NA